This TCR beta chain was sequenced in a study of Graves' ophthalmopathy and Graves' hyperthyroidism listed by TCRdb under 2018. Some background on the complete study: Hyperthyroidism was considered stable if no progression to ophthalmopathy occurred within 18 months of follow-up. After sampling, hyperthyroidism patients received methimazole starting at 30 mg daily, and ophthalmopathy patients received high-dose intravenous methylprednisolone. In total, over 130 blood samples were TCR-sequenced: some 40 ophthalmopathy, some 80 hyperthyroidism and some 17 hyperthyroidism-to-ophthalmopathy patients. A discovery set of 100 or so patients (around 45 ophthalmopathy, just over 55 stable hyperthyroidism) was enrolled to explore V-J signatures distinguishing ophthalmopathy from hyperthyroidism. TCR beta repertoire signatures were used to distinguish Graves' ophthalmopathy from Graves' hyperthyroidism and to predict progression to ophthalmopathy. An independent validation cohort was composed of 18 hyperthyroidism patients and 17 patients who later progressed from hyperthyroidism to ophthalmopathy. In roughly six hyperthyroidism patients, the T-cell repertoire of thyroid tissue was compared with the T-cell repertoire of blood. Results the study describes overall, beyond this receptor: Sample size was not statistically predetermined, and group allocation was not concealed from the investigators. In validation, the model predicted ophthalmopathy progression with roughly 68% sensitivity and roughly 72% specificity; approximately 12 predicted patients were CT-confirmed with GO in a median of about 6.2 months. The 13-signature model separated ophthalmopathy from stable hyperthyroidism with 87.88% sensitivity and about 84% specificity in cross-validation, and 80%/75% in the test set. Among expanded thyroid clonotypes with frequency above 0.001, most also showed up in blood, which suggests that blood repertoires may reflect the thyroid immune response.

V lost 7 bases and J lost 0 bases; the stretch between them is 25 bases long. The germline V gene (reference sequence) provides CDR1 LNHDA and CDR2 SQIVND. The cysteine opens and the phenylalanine closes a CDR3 of 20 amino acids. Of the read, only the CDR3 DNA is kept; its 60 bases are in frame from base 1. For repertoire sequencing, TCR beta CDR3 regions were amplified from RNA transcripts. The first round of RT-PCR was done with HTBI primers and the Qiagen OneStep RT-PCR kit, and was followed by a second round of multiplex PCR, then size selection and purification. Libraries were sequenced paired-end with 100 bp reads on an Illumina HiSeq2000. Turning to the authors' computational methods: SOAPnuke was used for read processing, and reads with adapters, uncalled bases, a mean Phred below 15, or no exact constant-primer or identifier match were discarded. COPE v1.2.5 was used to merge the high-quality paired reads. Each unique nucleotide sequence was treated as a clonotype, and MiTCR v1.1 was used to align the clonotypes to the IMGT TRB V, D and J references. Only V-J combinations with frequency above 0.0001 were analysed, covering 99% to 99.2% of repertoires. For each V-J combination, a TCR clonal expansion and chaos score was defined as F50 clonal expansion divided by the chaos observed in the TCRdist matrix. Welch's t-statistics and random forest were used to narrow the features down to more than 10 V-J combinations, which were then fed into a naive Bayes classifier. Thyroid-blood repertoire similarity was quantified with the Morisita-Horn index. TCRdb reprocessed the public reads (quality trimming at Q25 with fastp, clone calling with MiXCR) and kept in-frame beta chains. A single entry per CDR3 protein holds the most common genes and DNA from its merged rows. TCRdb assigned the V and J calls; the authors' analysis was not used. This sample has around 1.1 million distinct CDR3 sequences in its table, and about 40% of those were observed once. The leading ten clones occupy over 8.5% of the sample.

Hyperthyroidism patients were newly diagnosed, with disease duration under 2 months, and aged 18 to 65 years. Patients with other autoimmune diseases, uncontrolled infections, pregnancy or lactation were excluded. Clinical symptoms, serum thyroxine, TRAb, thyroid ultrasound and orbital computed tomography were used for diagnosis. Total RNA was extracted using Trizol reagent, and RNA quality was checked on an Agilent 2100 Bioanalyzer. In this sample, this clonotype turned up many times. No antigen is known for it. There are no base qualities to consult, and no much larger clone falls within one base. This TCR came from an adult man with Graves' hyperthyroidism. The chain is assembled from TRBV19 and TRBJ2-6; the D element might be TRBD1 or TRBD2, as each aligns at 5 bases. Sequenced: peripheral blood or thyroid tissue (not recorded which). The CDR3 has the sequence CASKGPRTLVSASGANVLTF. The nucleotides are TGTGCCAGTAAGGGACCACGGACCTTAGTATCGGCCTCTGGGGCCAACGTCCTGACTTTC.